The rows below give T cell receptor beta chains drawn from one sample of a study of T cells in Graves' hyperthyroidism and ophthalmopathy. TCRdb re-derived calls from the multiplex PCR reads in MiXCR, one entry per CDR3 protein. The data show roughly 500,000 distinct CDR3 sequences, 40% to 50% seen once. The sample comprised peripheral blood or thyroid tissue (not recorded which). Source of these receptors: an adult woman with Graves' disease, either hyperthyroidism or ophthalmopathy (not recorded which). Both conserved end residues are part of each CDR3.

v_gene | CDR3aa
TRBV29-1 | CSIRGKRYGYTF
TRBV12-3/TRBV12-4 | CASSPSPRQPQHF
TRBV20-1 | CSARGQGATYNSPLHF
TRBV9 | CASNGGGNVLTF
TRBV15 | CATSRASTYTGELFF
TRBV7-9 | CASSIELRTYEQYF
TRBV5-1 | CASSLKGGYYEQYF
TRBV20-1 | CSARRGTGWYEQYF
TRBV2 | CASSESVGYTF
TRBV10-3 | CAISEMMGVSEQYF
TRBV5-1 | CASSPRQNGELFF
TRBV19 | CATSGRYGEQYF
TRBV10-3 | CAISGGREGNYGYTF
TRBV29-1 | CSVGYQETQYF
TRBV2 | CASSTGGWEQYF
TRBV20-1 | CSASGTANTEAFF
TRBV20-1 | CSAPDRGNSGNTIYF
TRBV9 | CAGSVGQFTEAFF
TRBV7-8 | CASSQAFLAGDETQYF
TRBV10-3 | CAISEFGNTEAFF
TRBV2 | CASLEGTLYSNQPQHF
TRBV30 | CAWSVRTGIMNTEAFF
TRBV25-1 | CASSDRVTDGYTF
TRBV10-2 | CASRDTNYEQYF
TRBV29-1 | CSVGGQVNYGYTF
TRBV24-1 | CATSDDTGTGLYEQYF